The sequence of this T cell receptor (beta chain) was determined in a study of blood T cell repertoires in COVID-19. Study in general: Samples representing acute and convalescent COVID-19 were sourced from the United States, Italy and Spain.

Clones were read by immunoSEQ multiplex PCR, and TCRdb kept only the in-frame ones, dropping some. Among about 220,000 clones, 83% were seen once, and the ten largest hold around 2.3%. This clone was seen just once. This CDR3 has 14 amino acids. The germline V gene encodes CDR1 SGHNT and CDR2 YYREEE (reference sequence). Germline trimming cut 5 bases from V and 2 bases from J; bases unmatched to any gene: 4. The V call is TRBV5-4, the J call TRBJ2-5; TRBD1 matches 9 bases. The clonotype originates from a woman aged 40-49 years with active or convalescent COVID-19. The sequenced material came from peripheral blood. CDR3 DNA sequence: TGTGCCAGCAGAGGACAGGGGTCACAAGAGACCCAGTACTTC. This codes for CASRGQGSQETQYF.